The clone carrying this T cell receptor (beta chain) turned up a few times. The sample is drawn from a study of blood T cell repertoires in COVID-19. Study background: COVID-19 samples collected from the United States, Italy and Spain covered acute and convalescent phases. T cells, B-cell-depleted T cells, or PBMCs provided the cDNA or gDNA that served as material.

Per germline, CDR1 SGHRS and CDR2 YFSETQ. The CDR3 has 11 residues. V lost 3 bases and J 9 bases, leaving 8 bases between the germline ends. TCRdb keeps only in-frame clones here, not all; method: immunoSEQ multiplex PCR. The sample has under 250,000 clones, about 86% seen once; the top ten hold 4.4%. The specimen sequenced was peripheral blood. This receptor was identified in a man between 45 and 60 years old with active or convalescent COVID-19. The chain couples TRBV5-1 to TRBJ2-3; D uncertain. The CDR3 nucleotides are TGCGCCAGCAGCTCGCAGTCCACGCAGTATTTT. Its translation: CASSSQSTQYF.